This is a list of T cell receptor beta chains from one sample in a study of a mutant IDH1 vaccine in newly diagnosed glioma. These receptors have no known antigen. TCRdb keeps only in-frame clones here, not all; method: immunoSEQ multiplex PCR. In the table there are about 94,000 clones, roughly 91% of which are singletons. Source: PBMCs, taken from a glioma patient whose treatment included an IDH1 peptide vaccine. The source is a woman aged 45-65 years with glioma. Each CDR3 is given with its conserved first and last residue. A D gene is named only where the DNA matches it firmly. A row's size may be missing; if present it is once, few, many or a size class.

d_gene	v_gene	j_gene	abundance	CDR3aa	CDR3nt
TRBD2	TRBV28	TRBJ2-7	-	CASSLFGRGNYEQYF	TGTGCCAGCAGTTTATTTGGGCGGGGGAACTACGAGCAGTACTTC
-	TRBV30	TRBJ1-6	-	CAWRPQGYGESPLHF	TGTGCCTGGAGACCTCAGGGGTATGGTGAATCACCCCTCCACTTT
-	TRBV10-3	TRBJ1-3	-	CAIRTSGSGNTIYF	TGTGCCATCAGAACCAGCGGCTCTGGAAACACCATATATTTT
-	TRBV5-1	TRBJ2-2	-	CASSLRVAGELFF	TGCGCCAGCAGCCTCAGGGTCGCAGGGGAGCTGTTTTTT
-	TRBV21-1	TRBJ1-3	-	CASSKIAEFSGNTIYF	TGTGCCAGCAGCAAAATCGCAGAGTTCTCTGGAAACACCATATATTTT
TRBD1	TRBV2	TRBJ1-2	-	CASSGTGGVGYTF	TGTGCCAGCAGCGGGACAGGGGGCGTTGGCTACACCTTC
-	TRBV5-1	TRBJ1-1	-	CASSLGQMRGEAFF	TGCGCCAGCAGCTTGGGACAGATGAGGGGTGAAGCTTTCTTT
TRBD1	TRBV28	TRBJ1-4	-	CASSSPGGRPEKLFF	TGTGCCAGCAGTTCCCCAGGGGGTCGGCCTGAAAAACTGTTTTTT
TRBD1	TRBV4-1	TRBJ1-2	-	CASSRGQGAPLSGYTF	TGCGCCAGCAGCCGCGGACAGGGGGCACCCCTATCTGGCTACACCTTC
-	TRBV30	TRBJ2-1	-	CAWRSSSASYNEQFF	TGTGCCTGGAGATCTTCGTCAGCCTCCTACAATGAGCAGTTCTTC
TRBD2	TRBV7-9	TRBJ2-3	-	CASSPGTSGLGLDTQYF	TGTGCCAGCAGCCCCGGGACTAGCGGGTTAGGATTAGATACGCAGTATTTT
-	TRBV7-9	TRBJ2-5	-	CASSFSSTGQETQYF	TGTGCCAGCAGCTTTTCGAGTACAGGGCAAGAGACCCAGTACTTC
TRBD1	TRBV5-6	TRBJ2-7	-	CASSLTDRGHEQYF	TGTGCCAGCAGCTTAACGGACAGGGGTCACGAGCAGTACTTC
TRBD1	TRBV18	TRBJ1-5	-	CASSPSSRTGDNQPQHF	TGTGCCAGCTCACCAAGTAGTAGGACAGGCGACAATCAGCCCCAGCATTTT
TRBD2	TRBV27	TRBJ2-3	-	CASSLLLAVSTDTQYF	TGTGCCAGCAGTTTATTACTAGCGGTTAGCACAGATACGCAGTATTTT
TRBD1	TRBV11-2	TRBJ1-1	-	CASSLPRQGPEAFF	TGTGCCAGCAGCTTACCCCGACAGGGACCTGAAGCTTTCTTT
-	TRBV10-3	TRBJ2-2	-	CAINHENRAGELFF	TGTGCCATCAACCACGAGAACAGGGCCGGGGAGCTGTTTTTT
-	TRBV9	TRBJ2-3	-	CASSPGGGTPSTDTQYF	TGTGCCAGCAGCCCCGGGGGAGGGACACCTAGCACAGATACGCAGTATTTT
-	TRBV9	TRBJ2-7	few	CASSVDGTPGEQYF	TGTGCCAGCAGCGTAGACGGGACCCCGGGCGAGCAGTACTTC
-	TRBV9	TRBJ2-2	-	CASSYTQETGELFF	TGTGCCAGCAGCTACACTCAAGAGACCGGGGAGCTGTTTTTT
TRBD1	TRBV6-5	TRBJ1-2	-	CASSYTGQGPGYTF	TGTGCCAGCAGTTATACGGGACAGGGCCCCGGCTACACCTTC
-	TRBV10-2	TRBJ2-1	-	CASSDVGNEQFF	TGCGCCAGCAGTGATGTGGGGAATGAGCAGTTCTTC
TRBD2	TRBV11-2	TRBJ2-7	few	CASSPRSGGSYEQYF	TGTGCCAGCAGCCCACGGAGCGGGGGTTCCTACGAGCAGTACTTC
-	TRBV28	TRBJ2-7	-	CASSREQGGGDEQYF	TGTGCCAGCAGTAGGGAACAAGGGGGCGGGGACGAGCAGTACTTC
TRBD1	TRBV7-8	TRBJ1-2	few	CASSLSGQGNGYTF	TGTGCCAGCAGCTTATCGGGACAGGGAAACGGCTACACCTTC
-	TRBV10-2	TRBJ2-7	-	CASSEWRLEQYF	TGCGCCAGCAGTGAATGGAGGCTGGAGCAGTACTTC
-	TRBV5-1	TRBJ1-1	-	CASSFPDMGTEAFF	TGCGCCAGCAGCTTCCCTGACATGGGGACTGAAGCTTTCTTT
-	TRBV6-1	TRBJ1-5	-	CASSPRDQPQHF	TGTGCCAGCAGTCCCAGAGATCAGCCCCAGCATTTT
-	TRBV7-6	TRBJ1-5	few	CASSLNRHQPQHF	TGTGCCAGCAGCTTGAACAGGCATCAGCCCCAGCATTTT
TRBD1	TRBV7-2	TRBJ1-4	-	CASSSPVGQGWEKLFF	TGTGCCAGCAGCTCTCCCGTGGGACAGGGATGGGAAAAACTGTTTTTT
-	TRBV6-1	TRBJ1-3	-	CASSDGRGNTIYF	TGTGCCAGCAGTGATGGACGGGGAAACACCATATATTTT
TRBD2	TRBV6-1	TRBJ2-3	-	CASSEISGRATSKVTQYF	TGTGCCAGCAGTGAAATTAGCGGGAGGGCTACATCCAAGGTTACGCAGTATTTT
-	TRBV19	TRBJ1-5	few	CASSKVHNQPQHF	TGTGCCAGTAGTAAGGTCCACAATCAGCCCCAGCATTTT
TRBD2	TRBV5-1	TRBJ2-7	-	CASGLAGGREQYF	TGCGCCAGCGGACTAGCGGGAGGTAGGGAGCAGTACTTC
-	TRBV19	TRBJ1-5	-	CASSIAQYRQPQHF	TGTGCCAGTAGTATAGCTCAGTACCGGCAGCCCCAGCATTTT
-	TRBV28	TRBJ1-2	-	CAAGAGTSVGGYTF	TGTGCCGCCGGCGCCGGGACAAGTGTTGGTGGCTACACCTTC